This is a list of T cell receptor beta chains from one sample in a study of OX40 agonist ivuxolimab in advanced cancers. The method was immunoSEQ multiplex PCR; TCRdb's version includes in-frame clones alone and lacks a portion of them. The data hold about 110,000 clones, with approximately 89% observed a single time. The sequenced sample was CD4+ or CD8+ T cells sorted from blood, obtained in a trial of the OX40 agonist ivuxolimab. These TCRs come from an adult with an advanced solid tumor such as melanoma, head and neck, liver or kidney cancer. The CDR3 runs from the conserved cysteine through the conserved F or W. The D gene is left open where the match is weak. Clone size is given for some rows only: seen once, a few or many times, or a class if the clone is expanded.

CASSQDLSGGAETQYF | TGTGCCAGCAGCCAAGATTTAAGCGGGGGGGCGGAGACCCAGTACTTC | 16 | TRBJ2-5 | TRBD2 | - | TRBV4-2
CASSLSGMGRNNSPLHF | TGTGCCAGCAGCTTATCGGGGATGGGCAGAAATAATTCACCCCTCCACTTT | 17 | TRBJ1-6 | - | - | TRBV11-2
CASSFQDNQPQHF | TGTGCCAGCAGCTTTCAGGACAATCAGCCCCAGCATTTT | 13 | TRBJ1-5 | - | - | TRBV7-9
CASSSEYEQYF | TGTGCCAGCAGCTCAGAATACGAGCAGTACTTC | 11 | TRBJ2-7 | - | - | TRBV28
CASSPLGPPSREQYF | TGTGCCAGCAGCCCCCTGGGACCACCTTCGAGGGAGCAGTACTTC | 15 | TRBJ2-7 | - | - | TRBV5-6
CASSLQVAETQYF | TGTGCCAGCAGCTTACAGGTTGCGGAGACCCAGTACTTC | 13 | TRBJ2-5 | - | - | TRBV7-6
CASSEKVWGRVRDDEQFF | TGTGCCAGCAGTGAAAAGGTTTGGGGGAGGGTCCGGGACGATGAGCAGTTCTTC | 18 | TRBJ2-1 | TRBD2 | - | TRBV6-1
CASSLRDRVNEQYF | TGTGCCAGCAGCCTCCGGGATAGGGTAAACGAGCAGTACTTC | 14 | TRBJ2-7 | - | - | TRBV2
CASSQGTGTGSYGYTF | TGTGCCAGCAGCCAAGGGACCGGGACAGGGTCGTATGGCTACACCTTC | 16 | TRBJ1-2 | TRBD1 | - | TRBV14
CASSPLPDRGRTEAFF | TGTGCCAGCAGCCCACTCCCCGACAGGGGGAGAACTGAAGCTTTCTTT | 16 | TRBJ1-1 | TRBD1 | - | TRBV11-2
CASSPRPPNEKLFF | TGTGCCAGCAGCCCCCGACCTCCTAATGAAAAACTGTTTTTT | 14 | TRBJ1-4 | - | - | TRBV5-5
CASSAVSGANVLTF | TGTGCCAGCAGCGCGGTTTCTGGGGCCAACGTCCTGACTTTC | 14 | TRBJ2-6 | - | - | TRBV11-2
CATSSETGPYEQYF | TGTGCCACCAGCAGTGAGACAGGACCCTACGAGCAGTACTTC | 14 | TRBJ2-7 | - | - | TRBV15
CASTSERAQYF | TGTGCCAGCACGTCGGAAAGGGCCCAGTACTTC | 11 | TRBJ2-5 | - | - | TRBV6-5
CASSLPLWGGGSYEQYF | TGTGCCAGCAGTTTACCCCTATGGGGGGGTGGCTCCTACGAGCAGTACTTC | 17 | TRBJ2-7 | TRBD2 | once | TRBV28
CASREQGLGGNTIYF | TGTGCCAGCAGGGAACAGGGGCTTGGGGGAAACACCATATATTTT | 15 | TRBJ1-3 | TRBD1 | - | TRBV5-6
CASSEAGRIQGSNQPQHF | TGTGCCAGCAGTGAAGCGGGTAGGATCCAGGGGAGCAATCAGCCCCAGCATTTT | 18 | TRBJ1-5 | - | once | TRBV6-1
CASSSRQYRYEQYF | TGTGCCAGCAGCTCCCGACAGTATCGGTACGAGCAGTACTTC | 14 | TRBJ2-7 | - | - | TRBV13
CASRRHGYPEAFF | TGTGCCAGCAGACGCCATGGGTACCCTGAAGCTTTCTTT | 13 | TRBJ1-1 | - | - | TRBV11-2
CASSLPGQGHFYGYTF | TGTGCCAGCAGCCTACCCGGACAGGGACATTTTTATGGCTACACCTTC | 16 | TRBJ1-2 | TRBD1 | - | TRBV5-5
CASSLYYQSSYEQYF | TGTGCCAGCAGCCTGTACTACCAAAGCTCCTACGAGCAGTACTTC | 15 | TRBJ2-7 | - | - | TRBV7-3
CASSYYGTSRYEQYF | TGTGCCAGCAGTTACTATGGGACTAGCCGCTACGAGCAGTACTTC | 15 | TRBJ2-7 | TRBD2 | - | TRBV6-5
CASSVGTRDPPGELFF | TGTGCCAGCAGCGTAGGGACTCGGGATCCCCCCGGGGAGCTGTTTTTT | 16 | TRBJ2-2 | - | - | TRBV9
CAINGVENTDTQYF | TGTGCCATCAATGGGGTAGAGAACACAGATACGCAGTATTTT | 14 | TRBJ2-3 | - | - | TRBV10-3
CASSRRGGDSNQPQHF | TGTGCCAGCTCTAGAAGAGGGGGGGATAGCAATCAGCCCCAGCATTTT | 16 | TRBJ1-5 | - | - | TRBV2
CASRRTGGTGELFF | TGTGCCAGCAGGCGGACCGGGGGGACCGGGGAGCTGTTTTTT | 14 | TRBJ2-2 | TRBD2 | - | TRBV6-5
CASSYREYTEAFF | TGTGCCAGCAGTTACAGGGAGTACACTGAAGCTTTCTTT | 13 | TRBJ1-1 | - | - | TRBV6-6
CAIKDRAGGTSTEAFF | TGTGCCATCAAGGACAGGGCGGGTGGAACGAGCACTGAAGCTTTCTTT | 16 | TRBJ1-1 | TRBD1 | - | TRBV6-6
CASSLGYSGEQFF | TGTGCCAGCAGCTTAGGATATTCAGGTGAGCAGTTCTTC | 13 | TRBJ2-1 | - | - | TRBV7-8
CAWSRGIQKEAFF | TGTGCCTGGAGTAGAGGAATCCAAAAGGAAGCTTTCTTT | 13 | TRBJ1-1 | - | - | TRBV30
CASSQSGYLRGETQYF | TGCGCCAGCAGCCAGAGCGGTTACCTCCGGGGAGAGACCCAGTACTTC | 16 | TRBJ2-5 | - | once | TRBV4-1
CASSTWDRENGYTF | TGTGCCAGTAGTACCTGGGACAGGGAAAATGGCTACACCTTC | 14 | TRBJ1-2 | TRBD1 | - | TRBV19
CASSLKRGKIRGIGNTIYF | TGTGCCAGCAGTTTAAAGCGGGGGAAAATCAGGGGTATTGGAAACACCATATATTTT | 19 | TRBJ1-3 | - | - | TRBV27
CASSPWGRANYGYTF | TGTGCCAGCTCACCATGGGGCAGGGCTAACTATGGCTACACCTTC | 15 | TRBJ1-2 | - | - | TRBV18
CASGQGIYNEQFF | TGCGCCAGCGGACAGGGGATATACAATGAGCAGTTCTTC | 13 | TRBJ2-1 | TRBD1 | - | TRBV4-1
CAIRPLSDSSYEQYF | TGTGCCATCCGGCCCCTGAGCGATAGCTCCTACGAGCAGTACTTC | 15 | TRBJ2-7 | - | once | TRBV6-1
CAISGLEGAQYF | TGTGCCATCAGTGGTTTGGAGGGGGCCCAGTACTTC | 12 | TRBJ2-5 | - | - | TRBV10-3
CASSLSWRDAFSEQFF | TGTGCCAGCAGTTTATCTTGGCGGGACGCCTTTAGTGAGCAGTTCTTC | 16 | TRBJ2-1 | - | - | TRBV27
CASSPGLDRRTDTQYF | TGTGCCAGCAGCCCCGGGCTCGACCGGAGGACAGATACGCAGTATTTT | 16 | TRBJ2-3 | - | - | TRBV7-2
CLPGTGGQETQYF | TGTCTGCCCGGCACAGGGGGCCAAGAGACCCAGTACTTC | 13 | TRBJ2-5 | TRBD1 | - | TRBV19
CSVEGGTGAGEQYF | TGCAGCGTTGAAGGGGGGACAGGGGCGGGAGAGCAGTACTTC | 14 | TRBJ2-5 | TRBD1 | - | TRBV29-1
CASSYPPDRVVEQYF | TGTGCCAGCAGTTACCCCCCGGACAGGGTGGTCGAGCAGTACTTC | 15 | TRBJ2-7 | TRBD1 | - | TRBV6-8
CASSEWDGFNQPQHF | TGTGCCAGCAGTGAATGGGACGGCTTCAATCAGCCCCAGCATTTT | 15 | TRBJ1-5 | - | - | TRBV25-1
CASSSSPQGSSYEQYF | TGCGCCAGCAGCAGCTCTCCCCAGGGTAGTTCCTACGAGCAGTACTTC | 16 | TRBJ2-7 | - | - | TRBV5-1
CASKTASGGTYNEQFF | TGTGCCAGCAAGACAGCTAGCGGGGGAACCTACAATGAGCAGTTCTTC | 16 | TRBJ2-1 | TRBD2 | - | TRBV28
CASSITLGDSKLFF | TGTGCCAGTAGTATAACCTTGGGGGATTCGAAACTGTTTTTT | 14 | TRBJ1-4 | - | - | TRBV19
CASSDAGPPYEQYF | TGTGCCAGCAGTGATGCAGGGCCCCCCTACGAGCAGTACTTC | 14 | TRBJ2-7 | - | - | TRBV25-1
CASRLGNTIYF | TGTGCCAGCCGGCTGGGAAACACCATATATTTT | 11 | TRBJ1-3 | - | - | TRBV27
CASSFFGSPNTEAFF | TGTGCCAGCAGTTTTTTTGGCAGCCCGAACACTGAAGCTTTCTTT | 15 | TRBJ1-1 | - | - | TRBV28
CASGRAEETDTQYF | TGCGCCAGCGGTAGAGCCGAGGAAACAGATACGCAGTATTTT | 14 | TRBJ2-3 | - | - | TRBV4-1
CAISESDRWETQYF | TGTGCCATCAGTGAGTCGGATAGGTGGGAGACCCAGTACTTC | 14 | TRBJ2-5 | - | - | TRBV10-3
CASSLTGTGSGYTF | TGTGCCAGCAGCTTAACCGGGACAGGGTCTGGCTACACCTTC | 14 | TRBJ1-2 | TRBD1 | - | TRBV5-6
CASSLQGPNEQFF | TGCGCCAGCAGCCTCCAGGGGCCCAATGAGCAGTTCTTC | 13 | TRBJ2-1 | - | - | TRBV10-2
CASSEYGLSEKLFF | TGTGCCAGCAGTGAGTACGGCTTAAGCGAAAAACTGTTTTTT | 14 | TRBJ1-4 | - | few | TRBV2
CASEDPGAEAFF | TGTGCCAGCGAGGACCCTGGGGCTGAAGCTTTCTTT | 12 | TRBJ1-1 | - | - | TRBV28